The subject of this entry is one T cell receptor (beta chain). Its specificity is unknown. CDR3 size: 14 residues. The ends were cut back, 5 bases at V and 0 bases at J, with 10 bases in the middle. CDR1 is KGHSH and CDR2 is LQKENI in the germline V gene. Using immunoSEQ multiplex PCR, the repertoire was profiled, and TCRdb retains in-frame clones only, with some absent. The repertoire includes 110,000 or so clones, 88% of them detected once, and 2.5% sits in the top ten. The entry originates in a study of T cell responses to AZD1222 COVID-19 vaccine. Study in general: Pooled samples include second doses given at about 4 or 12 weeks. The study, taken as a whole, reports: Nearly half of spike-specific TCRs reportedly go after variant regions that carry no mutations. Spike-specific TCR breadth rose after two AZD1222 doses, and depth rose as well. Repertoires were sampled only after the peak T cell response.

The TCR was taken from an adult in good health. The chain recombines TRBV18 with TRBJ1-1; D may be TRBD1 (6 bases). This specimen was peripheral blood, taken on day 0 of AZD1222 vaccination. The CDR3 bases are TGTGCCAGCTCAATTACAGGGTTGAACACTGAAGCTTTCTTT. Encoded protein: CASSITGLNTEAFF.